These 2 T cell receptor beta chains came from one sample sequenced in a study of blood T cell repertoires in COVID-19. Sequenced by immunoSEQ multiplex PCR; TCRdb stores in-frame clones only, minus some. Of roughly 250,000 clones in the sample, about 90% were seen once. Sample: peripheral blood. Source of these receptors: a woman between 35 and 50 years old with acute or convalescent COVID-19.

The chain has TRBV11-2 and TRBJ2-1; 10 nucleotides align to TRBD1. The CDR3 has 14 residues. V dropped 10 bases and J dropped 6; count of bases not matched to a gene: 9. The germline CDR1 and CDR2 sequences are SGHAT and FQNNGV. CDR3 DNA: TGTGCCATATCGAGGGACAGGGGCCTCAATGAGCAGTTCTTC. It translates to CAISRDRGLNEQFF.

The chain carries TRBV27 and TRBJ2-7, with TRBD1 as a possible D gene (6 bases). The CDR3 is made up of 13 amino acids. V was shortened by 2 bases and J by 3 bases, with 8 bases between the two germline ends. Looked up from germline, CDR1 is MNHEY and CDR2 is SMNVEV (reference sequence). The CDR3 here is CASSLIQGYEQYV. The CDR3, as DNA: TGTGCCAGCAGTTTAATACAGGGCTACGAGCAGTACGTC.